One sample yielded the 20 T cell receptor beta chains listed below, sequenced in a study of human T cells and chemical hapten exposure. This sample's time point: patch test 2, 6 weeks after DPC sensitization. Treatment here: therapeutic diphenylcyclopropenone sensitization with weekly scalp DPC. A single record per CDR3 protein comes from TCRdb applying MiXCR to the RACE reads. The sample shows some 350,000 distinct CDR3 sequences, around 6% of them seen only once. The sample in question was whole blood, obtained in connection with sensitization to the hapten diphenylcyclopropenone (DPC). The receptors were sampled from a young woman with alopecia areata. Some clones in this sample may be carry-over from other donors' samples.

The table lists this clonotype with many counts. This rearrangement joins TRBV6-1 to TRBJ2-5; 10 bases fit TRBD2. The CDR3 is 15 residues long. V trimming: 2 bases; J trimming: 2 bases; junction bases outside the gene matches: 2. Germline CDR1 reads MNHNS; CDR2 reads SASEGT. The chain's CDR3 is CASSELAGEQETQYF. As DNA, the CDR3 is TGTGCCAGCAGTGAACTAGCGGGGGAACAAGAGACCCAGTACTTC.

This clonotype has ten or more counts. The chain carries TRBV28 and TRBJ2-3; D perhaps matches TRBD1 (5 bases). Per the germline V gene, CDR1 is MDHEN and CDR2 is SYDVKM. Trimming took off 4 bases at V and 6 bases at J, with 5 bases between the two ends. This CDR3 is 11 amino acids long. As DNA, the CDR3 is TGTGCCAGCAGTTACAGGGATACGCAGTATTTT. Its protein product is CASSYRDTQYF.

Many counts were recorded for this clonotype. The V call is TRBV2, the J call TRBJ2-6; TRBD1 aligns across 8 bases. This CDR3 comprises 17 residues. CDR1 and CDR2 from the germline V gene are SNHLY and FYNNEI. V trimming: 4 bases; J trimming: 2 bases; junction bases outside the gene matches: 7. CDR3 residues: CASSADRAVAGANVLTF. The CDR3 DNA is TGTGCCAGCAGTGCGGACAGGGCCGTAGCTGGGGCCAACGTCCTGACTTTC.

The V and J genes are TRBV29-1 and TRBJ1-1, with TRBD1 as a possible D gene (5 bases). The V gene's germline CDR1 is SQVTM and CDR2 ANQGSEA. The CDR3 is 12 amino acids. Deletions cut 6 bases from V and 0 bases from J, with 8 bases between. The DNA for the CDR3 is TGCAGCGTGGACATTCTGAACACTGAAGCTTTCTTT. This translates into CSVDILNTEAFF.

This clonotype has a count of ten or more. The gene calls are TRBV28 and TRBJ2-7; D not certain. The CDR3 runs 14 residues. V gave up 6 bases and J gave up 4 bases, with 16 bases separating them. Germline loops: CDR1 MDHEN, CDR2 SYDVKM. CDR3 DNA: TGTGCCAGCAGCCCTCCTACTCAGAATTACGAGCAGTACTTC. Translation gives CASSPPTQNYEQYF. Complete variable domain (other parts from reference TRBV28 and TRBJ2-7): DVKVTQSSRYLVKRTGEKVFLECVQDMDHENMFWYRQDPGLGLRLIYFSYDVKMKEKGDIPEGYSVSREKKERFSLILESASTNQTSMYLCASSPPTQNYEQYFGPGTRLTVT.

The V gene is TRBV2, the J gene TRBJ2-3; no reliable D call. Germline V lookup: CDR1 SNHLY, CDR2 FYNNEI. Trimming shortened V by 3 bases and J by 5 bases, and 18 bases separated the two germline ends. The CDR3 has 16 amino acids. The CDR3 spells CASSDVDTAYGDTQYF. DNA for the CDR3: TGTGCCAGCAGTGATGTGGATACTGCGTATGGAGATACGCAGTATTTT.

This clonotype was recorded a few times. The chain joins TRBV6-5 to TRBJ2-1, with 15 bases aligning to TRBD2. Germline CDR1 is MNHEY and CDR2 is SVGAGI. This CDR3 is built from 17 residues. J was trimmed by 6 bases and V by 2 bases; bases with no gene match: 5. The CDR3 loop reads CASSYGGTSGGFNEQFF. In DNA, the CDR3 is TGTGCCAGCAGTTACGGCGGGACTAGCGGGGGGTTCAATGAGCAGTTCTTC.

This chain joins TRBV7-8 and TRBJ1-4, with D hard to call. V was trimmed by 0 bases and J by 8 bases, leaving 13 bases between them. The V gene's germline CDR1 is SGHVS and CDR2 FQNEAQ. This CDR3 comprises 15 residues. The DNA of the CDR3 is TGTGCCAGCAGCTTAGCGATAGGGATTTGGGAAAAACTGTTTTTT. Its translation: CASSLAIGIWEKLFF.

This clonotype was observed a few times. The rearrangement uses TRBV3-1 and TRBJ2-3; D may be TRBD2 (6 bases). V lost 7 bases, J lost 1 base, and 21 bases lay in between. This CDR3 spans 17 amino acids. Germline CDR1 and CDR2: LGHDT and YNNKEL (reference sequence). The CDR3 nucleotides read TGTGCCAGCACCTCCGGGGGTGGGCTAGCCCGCACAGATACGCAGTATTTT. This codes for CASTSGGGLARTDTQYF.

The chain carries TRBV6-5 and TRBJ2-1, with 8 positions matching TRBD1. The germline V gene has CDR1 MNHEY and CDR2 SVGAGI. Unmatched junction bases numbered 5, after V lost 2 bases and J lost 5 bases. CDR3 length equals 15 residues. The CDR3 here is CASSYQGARNNEQFF. The CDR3 nucleotides read TGTGCCAGCAGTTACCAGGGGGCAAGAAACAATGAGCAGTTCTTC.

The sample holds a few counts of this clonotype. The V and J genes are TRBV6-5 and TRBJ2-5, with 8 bases aligning to TRBD2. Germline CDR1 and CDR2: MNHEY and SVGAGI. The CDR3 has 15 residues. Trimming took 0 bases from V and 3 from J; bases not matched to a gene: 3. DNA of the CDR3: TGTGCCAGCAGTTACTCGATTAGCGGGGAAGAGACCCAGTACTTC. Amino acids: CASSYSISGEETQYF.

This clonotype has at least ten counts. The V call is TRBV7-3, the J call TRBJ2-6, with D unresolved. The CDR3 spans 15 residues. The V gene lost 5 bases and the J gene lost 0 bases, with 8 bases spanning the gap. Germline V lookup: CDR1 SGHTA, CDR2 FQGTGA. The CDR3 reads CASSRISSGANVLTF. The CDR3 DNA follows: TGTGCCAGCAGCAGGATTAGCTCTGGGGCCAACGTCCTGACTTTC.

This clonotype was found a few times. The rearrangement uses TRBV4-3 and TRBJ1-1, with D possibly being TRBD1 (5 bases). This CDR3 contains 14 residues. Trimming shortened V by 4 bases and J by 5 bases, and 14 bases separated the two germline ends. In germline, CDR1 is LGHNA, CDR2 YSLEER. The CDR3 DNA reads as TGCGCCAGCAGCCCCTGGGGCCCATCGACTGAAGCTTTCTTT. Translation: CASSPWGPSTEAFF.

V usage is TRBV7-2 and J usage is TRBJ2-1; D is unresolved. Deletions cut 4 bases from V and 8 bases from J, with 15 bases between. The CDR3 contains 14 residues. Germline values: CDR1 SGHTA, CDR2 FQGNSA. This CDR3 reads CASSSVASNHEQFF. The CDR3 DNA reads as TGTGCCAGCAGCTCTGTTGCTAGTAACCATGAGCAGTTCTTC.

V usage is TRBV6-2 or TRBV6-3 and J usage is TRBJ1-5; D gene unclear. The V gene lost 2 bases and the J gene lost 4 bases, with 9 bases spanning the gap. The CDR3 extends over 14 amino acids. The germline V gene has CDR1 MNHEY and CDR2 SVGEGT. In DNA, the CDR3 is TGTGCCAGCAGTTACCTACGGATTAATCAGCCCCAGCATTTT. Translation: CASSYLRINQPQHF.

The rearrangement joins TRBV24-1 to TRBJ2-2, with 7 bases lining up with TRBD2. CDR3 length: 14 residues. Germline assignment: CDR1 KGHDR and CDR2 SFDVKD. Trimming took 7 bases from V and 7 from J; bases not matched to a gene: 8. CDR3 sequence: CATREAGEGGELFF. The CDR3 DNA reads as TGTGCCACCAGGGAGGCGGGGGAAGGCGGGGAGCTGTTTTTT.

This clonotype occurred many times. The V call is TRBV20-1, the J call TRBJ1-1; TRBD1 might be the D (5 bases). The CDR3 is 14 residues long. The germline V gene encodes CDR1 DFQATT and CDR2 SNEGSKA (reference sequence). Trimming took 0 bases from V and 4 from J, leaving 12 bases between them. DNA of the CDR3: TGCAGTGCTAGAGAGCCAGGGAGGGGCACTGAAGCTTTCTTT. It translates to CSAREPGRGTEAFF.

This clonotype was seen at least ten times. The V and J genes are TRBV20-1 and TRBJ1-1, with TRBD1 as a possible D gene (5 bases). This CDR3 region has 14 residues. Trimming stripped 2 bases from V and 3 bases from J, with 13 bases between. Germline CDR1 DFQATT, CDR2 SNEGSKA (reference sequence). The CDR3 reads CSARTGLQDTEAFF. CDR3 nucleotides: TGCAGTGCTAGAACGGGATTACAGGACACTGAAGCTTTCTTT.

This clonotype has only a few counts. The J gene is TRBJ2-2, the V gene TRBV7-2; D unresolved. The CDR3 totals 12 residues. Looked up from germline, CDR1 is SGHTA and CDR2 is FQGNSA. Trimming left V 6 bases short and J 6 bases short, with 8 bases between. CDR3 residues: CASSTRAGELFF. The DNA of the CDR3 is TGTGCCAGCAGTACCCGGGCCGGGGAGCTGTTTTTT.

This clonotype was seen at least ten times. The chain links TRBV24-1 to TRBJ1-1; tentative D call: TRBD1 (6 bases). The V end lost 2 bases, the J end lost 10 bases, and 10 bases lay between the germline ends. The CDR3 covers 12 residues. Germline V gives CDR1 KGHDR, CDR2 SFDVKD. This CDR3 reads CATSDSRGRAFF. The CDR3 DNA follows: TGTGCCACCAGTGATTCCAGGGGACGAGCTTTCTTT.